Below are 10 T cell receptor beta chains sequenced from a single sample in a study of blood T cell repertoires in COVID-19. Repertoires were generated with immunoSEQ multiplex PCR, while TCRdb's copy carries only in-frame clones and drops some. Here the sample spans tens of thousands of clones, about 87% being singletons. Sequenced: peripheral blood. These receptors were obtained from a human donor in a cohort sampled during active COVID-19.

The genes are TRBV19 and TRBJ1-2; a possible D gene is TRBD1 (5 bases). The V gene lost 7 bases and the J gene lost 2 bases, with 11 bases spanning the gap. The V gene's germline CDR1 is LNHDA and CDR2 SQIVND (reference sequence). The CDR3 is 13 residues long. The CDR3 DNA is TGTGCCAGTATTGGAGGGGAGAACTATGGCTACACCTTC. This translates into CASIGGENYGYTF.

The CDR3 DNA is TGTGCCAGCAGTTCCGAAAAACTAGCGGGTTACAATGAGCAGTTCTTC. It codes for CASSSEKLAGYNEQFF. V and J are TRBV6-2 or TRBV6-3 and TRBJ2-1; 9 bases match TRBD2. Unmatched junction bases numbered 8, after V lost 4 bases and J lost 4 bases. Looked up from germline, CDR1 is MNHEY and CDR2 is SVGEGT. CDR3 length equals 16 residues.

V is TRBV6-5 and J is TRBJ1-2; TRBD1 might be the D (5 bases). CDR1 is MNHEY and CDR2 is SVGAGI in the germline V gene. Trimming took off 4 bases at V and 6 bases at J, with 15 bases between the two ends. This CDR3 comprises 14 residues. In DNA, the CDR3 is TGTGCCAGCAGTTCCCGGGGGGGGTTGAATGGCTACACCTTC. Residues: CASSSRGGLNGYTF.

Comment on this clone: Other DNA sequences in the sample encode the same CDR3. The V call is TRBV3-1 (or the pseudogene TRBV3-2), the J call TRBJ1-1; D is possibly TRBD1 (6 bases). This CDR3 region has 14 residues. Germline V CDR1 and CDR2: LGHDT, YNNKEL (reference sequence). Trimming pared 4 bases from V and 0 bases from J, leaving 9 bases between. In DNA form, the CDR3 reads TGTGCCAGCAGCCCAGGGACAATGAACACTGAAGCTTTCTTT. Translated, it gives CASSPGTMNTEAFF.

The chain is built from TRBV6-5 and TRBJ2-7; TRBD2 is a possible D gene (5 bases). Germline values: CDR1 MNHEY, CDR2 SVGAGI. V was clipped by 2 bases and J by 2 bases, with 13 bases between them. The CDR3 has 15 amino acids. The CDR3 here is CASSYLEVGPYEQYF. Here the CDR3 DNA reads TGTGCCAGCAGTTACCTGGAGGTAGGCCCCTACGAGCAGTACTTC.

The chain joins TRBV27 to TRBJ2-2, with D maybe TRBD1 (6 bases). Germline V lookup: CDR1 MNHEY, CDR2 SMNVEV (reference sequence). V lost 4 bases and J lost 4, with 19 bases in between. The CDR3 is 17 residues long. The CDR3 sequence is CASSSPLGTNPTGELFF. The CDR3 DNA reads as TGTGCCAGCAGTTCCCCTCTTGGGACAAATCCCACCGGGGAGCTGTTTTTT.

The rearrangement links TRBV6-2 or TRBV6-3 to TRBJ2-7; 11 bases agree with TRBD1. V lost 5 bases, J lost 1 base, and 4 bases stayed unmatched. The CDR3 contains 15 residues. From germline, CDR1 is MNHEY and CDR2 SVGEGT. As DNA, the CDR3 is TGTGCCAGCAGTGGACAGGGGGCGCTTTCCTACGAGCAGTACTTC. This encodes CASSGQGALSYEQYF.

The chain couples TRBV19 to TRBJ2-7; 10 bases align to TRBD1. J gave up 4 bases and V 6 bases, and 9 bases lay outside the gene matches. CDR1 is LNHDA, CDR2 SQIVND, per germline (reference sequence). This CDR3 spans 15 amino acids. The CDR3 region has the DNA TGTGCCAGTAGCGTTACCGGGACAGGGGTATACGAGCAGTACTTC. Protein product: CASSVTGTGVYEQYF. The entire variable domain, with the rest obtained from reference TRBV19 and TRBJ2-7, is as follows: DGGITQSPKYLFRKEGQNVTLSCEQNLNHDAMYWYRQDPGQGLRLIYYSQIVNDFQKGDIAEGYSVSREKKESFPLTVTSAQKNPTAFYLCASSVTGTGVYEQYFGPGTRLTVT.

This sequence joins TRBV7-2 and TRBJ2-1, with 9 bases lining up with TRBD2. Germline loops: CDR1 SGHTA, CDR2 FQGNSA. Trimming at V came to 3 bases and at J to 7 bases, leaving 7 bases not matched to a gene. There are 15 residues in the CDR3. CDR3 nucleotides: TGTGCCAGCAGCTTCGGCGGGGGGGCTGGGAATGAGCAGTTCTTC. Its protein product is CASSFGGGAGNEQFF.

The chain combines TRBV6-4 with TRBJ2-3, with TRBD2 identical over 7 bases. CDR3 length: 16 residues. Trimming took 0 bases from V and 2 from J; bases not matched to a gene: 5. Germline V lookup: CDR1 MRHNA, CDR2 SNTAGT. The DNA for the CDR3 is TGTGCCAGCAGTGACTCGTGGGGGGGAGCCACAGATACGCAGTATTTT. Translation gives CASSDSWGGATDTQYF.